This T cell receptor beta chain was recorded in a study of T cell responses to AZD1222 COVID-19 vaccine. The table came from immunoSEQ multiplex PCR; TCRdb's copy has only in-frame clones and leaves some out. The sample has 100,000 to 150,000 clones; 85% are singletons. The CDR3 loop spans 13 amino acids. Germline CDR1 and CDR2: KGHSH and LQKENI. The ends were cut back, 3 bases at V and 5 bases at J, with 8 bases in the middle. Study-level findings and limits: A mostly white British donor set with more females was recruited, and clonal diversity was possibly underestimated. Seropositive status at baseline applied to only five or six AZD1222 recipients. CD4 TCRs associated with vaccination spanned spike, dominating at 160-218 and 743-854. None of the repertoires were sampled until the peak T cell response had passed.

With regard to this clone: Antigen unknown.

The sequencing used peripheral blood, collected 28 days after the second dose of the MenACWY control vaccine. The J gene is TRBJ1-3, the V gene TRBV18; D not resolved. This TCR came from an adult who received the MenACWY meningococcal vaccine as a control. The CDR3 DNA follows: TGTGCCAGCTCACCGTTCACAAGAAACACCATATATTTT. It yields the protein CASSPFTRNTIYF.